This TCR beta chain was recovered during a study of molecular identifiers for immune sequencing clone quantification. Listed TCR primers and previously described methods were used for bulk TCR libraries. TCRdb reanalysed the PCR reads using MiXCR and keeps one entry per CDR3 protein. The table includes 350,000 or so distinct CDR3 sequences, 20% to 25% detected once. This clonotype occurred a few times. Source material for naive CD8 libraries was roughly 20,000 to 1,100,000 sorted cells, with 10%, 30% or 50% RNA. The origin of this receptor is a human donor in good health. Some libraries in this study had Jurkat cell RNA spiked in. Sample: naive CD8+ T cells from blood, with Jurkat cell RNA spiked in. Documented subset: FACS-sorted CD8+CD4-CCR7+CD45RA+ naive T cells.

Here the CDR3 reads CASSLQDENTGELFF. CDR3 nucleotides: TGTGCCAGTAGCCTCCAGGACGAGAACACCGGGGAGCTGTTTTTT. The chain joins TRBV19 to TRBJ2-2; the D is unclear. CDR3 size: 15 residues. Trimming shortened V by 6 bases and J by 1 base, and 12 bases separated the two germline ends. CDR1 and CDR2 from the germline V gene are LNHDA and SQIVND (reference sequence). Combining the CDR3 with reference TRBV19 and TRBJ2-2 gives the whole variable domain DGGITQSPKYLFRKEGQNVTLSCEQNLNHDAMYWYRQDPGQGLRLIYYSQIVNDFQKGDIAEGYSVSREKKESFPLTVTSAQKNPTAFYLCASSLQDENTGELFFGEGSRLTVL.